What follows are 25 T cell receptor beta chains derived from one specimen sequenced in a study of blood T cell repertoires in COVID-19. Assay: immunoSEQ multiplex PCR; the TCRdb copy retains only in-frame clones and omits some. The sample holds some 130,000 clones, roughly 84% seen once. Sequenced sample: peripheral blood. Receptors originate from a man in his fifties or sixties with acute or convalescent COVID-19.

The J gene is TRBJ2-1, the V gene TRBV3-1 (or the pseudogene TRBV3-2); 8 bases line up with TRBD2. The trim removed 0 bases at V and 13 bases at J, leaving 5 bases unmatched. The CDR3 extends over 13 amino acids. Germline loops: CDR1 LGHDT, CDR2 YNNKEL (reference sequence). As DNA, the CDR3 is TGTGCCAGCAGCCAAGAAAAACGGGAGGGCCAGTTCTTC. Residues: CASSQEKREGQFF.

V gene TRBV5-8 combines with J gene TRBJ2-7, with 10 bases lining up with TRBD1. Germline CDR1 and CDR2: SGHTS and YDEGEE. The CDR3 sequence is 13 residues long. This CDR3 reads CASSYGTGALNSV. CDR3 bases: TGTGCCAGCAGCTACGGGACAGGGGCTCTGAATTCGGTC.

The V call is TRBV5-6, the J call TRBJ1-1; 7 nucleotides align to TRBD1. The germline V gene has CDR1 SGHDT and CDR2 YYEEEE. After removal of 0 bases from V and 4 bases from J, the junction contained 6 bases not matched to a gene. The CDR3 spans 15 residues. The CDR3 sequence: CASSLAPTGSTEAFF. The CDR3 DNA is TGTGCCAGCAGCTTGGCCCCGACAGGGTCCACTGAAGCTTTCTTT.

The rearrangement joins TRBV9 to TRBJ2-2; D may be TRBD2 (5 bases). V was pared by 3 bases and J by 0 bases, with 9 bases between. Germline CDR1 SGDLS, CDR2 YYNGEE. The CDR3 loop spans 15 amino acids. The CDR3 DNA is TGTGCCAGCAGCGCCGGGGTCCCGAACACCGGGGAGCTGTTTTTT. Amino acid sequence: CASSAGVPNTGELFF.

The rearrangement uses TRBV10-2 and TRBJ2-3, with 12 nucleotides matching TRBD2. Trimming cost V 7 bases and J 5 bases; bases outside gene matches: 7. CDR3 length: 15 residues. Germline V lookup: CDR1 WSHSY, CDR2 SAAADI. CDR3 sequence reads: CASKGLAGMLDTQYF. CDR3 nucleotide sequence: TGCGCCAGCAAGGGACTAGCGGGCATGTTAGATACGCAGTATTTT.

The table lists this clone with a count of one. The chain has TRBV12-5 and TRBJ2-3, with a possible D match to TRBD1 (6 bases). In germline, CDR1 is LGHNT, CDR2 FRNRAP. Trimming shortened V by 0 bases and J by 3 bases, and 16 bases separated the two germline ends. This CDR3 is built from 17 residues. CDR3 nucleotide sequence: TGTGCTAGTGGTTTGGTAACAGGGTCGAGCGGAACAGATACGCAGTATTTT. Translation: CASGLVTGSSGTDTQYF.

This clone occurred many times. The chain joins TRBV6-5 to TRBJ2-5; D may be TRBD2 (6 bases). Germline lookup yields CDR1 MNHEY and CDR2 SVGAGI. This CDR3 has 15 amino acids. The V end was cut by 2 bases, the J end by 4 bases, with 14 bases between. Here the CDR3 DNA reads TGTGCCAGCAGTTACGGGGGTGGAGGGCCAGAGACCCAGTACTTC. This codes for CASSYGGGGPETQYF.

The chain uses TRBV29-1 and TRBJ2-7, with TRBD1 matching over 9 bases. J lost 5 bases, V lost 6 bases, and 5 bases had no gene match. Germline V gene data show CDR1 as SQVTM and CDR2 as ANQGSEA. The CDR3 has 12 residues. The DNA for the CDR3 is TGCAGCGTGGGGACAGGGAGGAACGAGCAGTACTTC. Its protein product is CSVGTGRNEQYF.

The chain employs TRBV6-5 and TRBJ2-4; D is perhaps TRBD2 (5 bases). Germline CDR1 is MNHEY and CDR2 is SVGAGI. The CDR3 has 15 residues. The germline V and J ends were trimmed by 6 bases and 0 bases, with 12 bases remaining between them. As DNA, the CDR3 is TGTGCCAGCAGAGGGCTCGGACTAGCCAAAAACATTCAGTACTTC. It yields the protein CASRGLGLAKNIQYF.

V gene TRBV11-2 combines with J gene TRBJ2-1; 7 nucleotides agree with TRBD2. This CDR3 spans 12 amino acids. The V segment lost 7 bases and the J segment 7 bases; nucleotides outside the gene matches: 4. Germline values: CDR1 SGHAT, CDR2 FQNNGV. The CDR3 sequence is CASTGGGNEQFF. CDR3 sequence (DNA): TGTGCCAGCACCGGGGGAGGGAATGAGCAGTTCTTC.

The J gene is TRBJ1-2, the V gene TRBV7-9, with 7 bases that match TRBD1. J lost 8 bases, V lost 4 bases, and 13 bases had no gene match. Germline V gene lookup returns CDR1 SEHNR and CDR2 FQNEAQ (reference sequence). This CDR3 region has 15 residues. The CDR3 DNA reads TGTGCCAGCAGCTCAGAGGGGGCTATGTATGTAGGCTACACCTTC. Its protein is CASSSEGAMYVGYTF.

CDR3 in DNA: TGCGCCAGCAGCCGAAATCCGAGCGCGGCCTGGGAGACCCAGTACTTC. This gives the protein CASSRNPSAAWETQYF. The chain joins TRBV4-1 to TRBJ2-5; no clear D. V lost 4 bases and J 5 bases, leaving 20 bases between the germline ends. CDR1 and CDR2 (germline): MGHRA, YSYEKL. CDR3 size: 16 residues.

The gene calls are TRBV6-5 and TRBJ1-2; TRBD1 agrees at 8 bases. The ends lost 2 bases at V and 4 bases at J; junction bases unmatched: 0. The CDR3 runs 13 residues. CDR1 MNHEY and CDR2 SVGAGI come from the germline V gene. The CDR3 protein is CASSYTGGYGYTF. In DNA form, the CDR3 reads TGTGCCAGCAGTTACACAGGGGGCTATGGCTACACCTTC.

CDR3 DNA sequence: TGTGCCAGCAGCTTCCCGACAGGGTCGGGCACTGAAGCTTTCTTT. Its translation is CASSFPTGSGTEAFF. The V and J genes are TRBV5-4 and TRBJ1-1; 7 nucleotides agree with TRBD1. CDR1 is SGHNT and CDR2 is YYREEE in the germline V gene (reference sequence). V lost 2 bases and J lost 4; bases outside the gene matches: 8. The CDR3 runs 15 residues.

The chain carries TRBV19 and TRBJ2-4; weak D call: TRBD1 (6 bases). The CDR3 totals 16 residues. Germline V gives CDR1 LNHDA, CDR2 SQIVND (reference sequence). V lost 4 bases to trimming and J lost 0 bases, with 13 bases between them. The CDR3 nucleotides read TGTGCCAGTAGTACCCGACAGGCAATAGCCAAAAACATTCAGTACTTC. Encoded protein: CASSTRQAIAKNIQYF.

V and J are TRBV30 and TRBJ2-3; possibly TRBD2 for D (6 bases). Trimming cost V 4 bases and J 4 bases, with 15 bases left between them. Germline V gene lookup returns CDR1 GTSNPN and CDR2 SVGIG (reference sequence). The CDR3 consists of 14 residues. The CDR3 here is CAWTKWGDADTQYF. CDR3 bases: TGTGCCTGGACCAAGTGGGGGGACGCAGATACGCAGTATTTT.

This clone was seen only once. The chain is built from TRBV5-1 and TRBJ1-1, with 9 positions matching TRBD1. From germline, CDR1 is SGHRS and CDR2 YFSETQ. The ends lost 6 bases at V and 5 bases at J; junction bases unmatched: 8. This CDR3 has 14 amino acids. CDR3 bases: TGCGCCAGCACCTGGGACAGGGCGGGGACTGAAGCTTTCTTT. Translated, it gives CASTWDRAGTEAFF.

This clone was observed a few times. CDR3 sequence (DNA): TGTGCCAGCAGCCAACACCAGGGTTTCTATGGCTACACCTTC. It codes for CASSQHQGFYGYTF. The genes are TRBV14 and TRBJ1-2; weak D call: TRBD1 (5 bases). The CDR3 is 14 residues long. With 2 bases removed from V and 4 bases from J, the gap between germline ends came to 11 bases. CDR1 is SGHDN and CDR2 is FVKESK in the germline V gene.

This sequence joins TRBV19 and TRBJ2-2, with 10 bases lining up with TRBD1. This CDR3 has 16 amino acids. With 5 bases clipped from V and 7 bases from J, the junction kept 10 bases outside the gene matches. The V gene's germline CDR1 is LNHDA and CDR2 SQIVND (reference sequence). The CDR3 DNA reads as TGTGCCAGTAGTCTGCGACAGGGGGCAGGGAACGGGGAGCTGTTTTTT. Its protein is CASSLRQGAGNGELFF. The complete variable domain, with remaining parts taken from reference TRBV19 and TRBJ2-2, reads DGGITQSPKYLFRKEGQNVTLSCEQNLNHDAMYWYRQDPGQGLRLIYYSQIVNDFQKGDIAEGYSVSREKKESFPLTVTSAQKNPTAFYLCASSLRQGAGNGELFFGEGSRLTVL.

The V and J genes are TRBV19 and TRBJ1-1; no firm D call. CDR1 is LNHDA and CDR2 is SQIVND in the germline V gene (reference sequence). The CDR3 extends over 13 amino acids. Deletions cut 4 bases from V and 1 base from J, with 7 bases between. The CDR3 bases are TGTGCCAGTAGTACCTACGGGAACACTGAAGCTTTCTTT. It specifies CASSTYGNTEAFF.

The chain combines TRBV5-1 with TRBJ2-4; D gene uncertain. This CDR3 region has 14 residues. CDR1 SGHRS and CDR2 YFSETQ come from the germline V gene. Deletions cut 0 bases from V and 4 bases from J, with 8 bases between. CDR3 loop: CASSLETGKNIQYF. The CDR3 coding sequence is TGCGCCAGCAGCTTGGAAACGGGTAAAAACATTCAGTACTTC.

V is TRBV6-5 and J is TRBJ1-2; TRBD1 aligns across 7 bases. V gave up 10 bases and J gave up 4 bases; unmatched junction bases: 6. Germline V gene data show CDR1 as MNHEY and CDR2 as SVGAGI. The CDR3 is 12 residues long. CDR3 sequence: CATQGYAYGYTF. The CDR3 DNA reads as TGTGCCACACAGGGGTACGCCTATGGCTACACCTTC.

The sample holds one count of this clone. The chain is built from TRBV7-9 and TRBJ1-1, with D perhaps matching TRBD1 (6 bases). The CDR3 sequence is 15 residues long. V lost 1 base and J 3 bases, leaving 12 bases between the germline ends. CDR1 is SEHNR and CDR2 is FQNEAQ in the germline V gene (reference sequence). CDR3 DNA sequence: TGTGCCAGCAGCTTAGTCCTGGGACACGACACTGAAGCTTTCTTT. This translates into CASSLVLGHDTEAFF.

J is TRBJ1-2 and V is TRBV2; a weak D match, TRBD1 (6 bases). Trimming took 10 bases from V and 7 from J, leaving 28 bases between them. The CDR3 covers 16 residues. Germline V gene lookup returns CDR1 SNHLY and CDR2 FYNNEI. CDR3 DNA: TGTGCCAACAGAGCCCAGGGGAACAGGGTTTACTCTGGCTACACCTTC. Translated, it gives CANRAQGNRVYSGYTF.

This clone was picked up a small number of times. The identical CDR3 is also encoded by other nucleotide sequences in the sample. The V and J genes are TRBV5-1 and TRBJ1-2, with D maybe TRBD1 (6 bases). Trimming left V 2 bases short and J 1 base short, with 9 bases between. Germline CDR1 is SGHRS and CDR2 is YFSETQ. CDR3 length: 14 amino acids. The CDR3 nucleotides are TGCGCCAGCAGCTTAGGGGGTCTTAACTATGGCTACACCTTC. Translated: CASSLGGLNYGYTF.